Described below is a single TCR beta chain sequence and its context. This record comes from a study of T cell responses to AZD1222 COVID-19 vaccine. TCRdb's table, derived via immunoSEQ multiplex PCR, lists solely in-frame clones and lacks some. The table has roughly 150,000 clones, around nine tenths seen once. The germline V gene has CDR1 ENHRY and CDR2 SYGVKD. This CDR3 spans 15 amino acids. V lost 0 bases and J lost 6, with 14 bases in between. Material: peripheral blood, obtained on day 0 of AZD1222 vaccination. This TCR was recovered from an adult in good health. The gene calls are TRBV10-3 and TRBJ1-2, with no clear D. CDR3 protein: CAISESGHQWHGYTF. CDR3 nucleotides: TGTGCCATCAGTGAGTCGGGCCATCAGTGGCATGGCTACACCTTC.